The T cell receptor (beta chain) described here comes from a study of identical twins. Study conclusions and caveats: High-abundance cord blood beta clonotypes had fewer insertions; memory repertoires showed none. Researchers reported excess low generation probability among twin-shared out-of-frame alpha sequences. Monozygotic twin pairs showed more out-of-frame TCR alpha sharing than models estimated. In beta out-of-frame sequences, the excess sharing between twins was weaker.

The germline V gene has CDR1 SEHNR and CDR2 FQNEAQ (reference sequence). CDR3 length equals 15 residues. The V gene lost 2 bases and the J gene lost 3 bases, with 13 bases spanning the gap. TCRdb analysed the 5' RACE reads with MiXCR anew, one entry per CDR3 protein. The sample has about 520,000 distinct CDR3 sequences, about 20% seen once. This clonotype was counted a few times. Antigen specificity is unknown. These sequences were also reported in another study, on T cells expressing NK-cell markers.

This receptor was obtained from a woman aged 18-29 years in good health. The genes are TRBV7-9 and TRBJ1-2, with D hard to call. The source material was CD4+ T cells sorted from blood. The CDR3: CASSLIAGGDYGYTF. The DNA of the CDR3 is TGTGCCAGCAGCTTAATTGCGGGTGGTGACTATGGCTACACCTTC.